This T cell receptor beta chain appears in the sequencing data of a study of regulatory T cells in long-lasting Graves disease. According to the study, TCR beta libraries were built with iRepertoire HTBI primers and CDR3-region Arm-PCR. TCRdb reanalysed the multiplex PCR reads using MiXCR and keeps one entry per CDR3 protein. The sample includes some 240,000 distinct CDR3 sequences, less than 20% of them seen just once. Described time point: newly diagnosed GD, antithyroid drugs for less than 3 months. The TCR library was prepared using RNA isolated from PBMCs. This CDR3 has 15 residues. Trimming cost V 5 bases and J 6 bases, with 17 bases left between them. These data were also filed under a second study, of T cells in Graves' hyperthyroidism and ophthalmopathy. That paper adds: Clonotypes that were expanded in thyroid above 0.001 mostly appeared in blood too.

This sequence was found in a woman aged 30 to 39 with Graves disease. The material sequenced was peripheral blood mononuclear cells (PBMCs), taken at new diagnosis, from a patient treated with antithyroid drugs. V usage is TRBV12-3 or TRBV12-4 and J usage is TRBJ2-1, with D possibly matching TRBD2 (6 bases). Here the CDR3 reads CASSVGTGGSNEQFF. The CDR3, as DNA: TGTGCCAGCAGTGTCGGGACTGGGGGGTCCAATGAGCAGTTCTTC.